These T cell receptor beta chains were read from a single sample in a study of brain T cells in children with intractable seizures. Sequencing used immunoSEQ multiplex PCR; TCRdb keeps in-frame clones, though not all of them. The sample records 50,000 to 75,000 clones, roughly 95% being singletons. This sample comprised peripheral blood, obtained at surgery. The receptors originated from a boy younger than two with focal cortical dysplasia and intractable seizures. Each CDR3 is given with its conserved first and last residue. D genes are given only for firm matches. Only part of the rows carry a size: once, few, many, or a class if the clone is expanded.

V gene	clone size	J gene	D gene	CDR3 DNA	CDR3 protein
TRBV7-9	-	TRBJ1-5	-	TGTGCCAGCAGCTTAGGAGGGGCTTCGGATCAGCCCCAGCATTTT	CASSLGGASDQPQHF
TRBV6-1	-	TRBJ1-4	-	TGTGCCAGCAGTGATTTCCCAGGGGCAAGTGACGAAAAACTGTTTTTT	CASSDFPGASDEKLFF
TRBV27	-	TRBJ1-3	-	TGTGCCAGCAGTTTCGGGGTACCCGGAAACACCATATATTTT	CASSFGVPGNTIYF
TRBV7-2	-	TRBJ2-3	TRBD2	TGTGCCAGCAGCTTAGCAATGACTAGCGGGGCCACAGATACGCAGTATTTT	CASSLAMTSGATDTQYF
TRBV19	-	TRBJ2-5	TRBD2	TGTGCCAGTAGTCCCTGGGCTAGCGGGGGTTGGCAAGAGACCCAGTACTTC	CASSPWASGGWQETQYF
TRBV6-5	-	TRBJ2-1	-	TGTGCCAGCAGTTACTCGCAGGGAAATGAGCAGTTCTTC	CASSYSQGNEQFF
TRBV21-1	-	TRBJ1-1	-	TGTGCCAGCAGCAACATCGCTCCGGGGGACACTGAAGCTTTCTTT	CASSNIAPGDTEAFF
TRBV11-1	-	TRBJ1-2	-	TGTGCCAGCAGCTCCCAGGCTAACTATGGCTACACCTTC	CASSSQANYGYTF
TRBV5-1	once	TRBJ2-7	-	TGCGCCAGCAGCCCGGATATCCCGGGTCCTAGGGGGTACGAGCAGTACTTC	CASSPDIPGPRGYEQYF
TRBV10-3	-	TRBJ2-7	TRBD1	TGTGCCATCAGTGAGTCATTGGGACAGGGCCACGAGCAGTACTTC	CAISESLGQGHEQYF
TRBV4-1	-	TRBJ1-1	TRBD1	TGCGCCAGCAGCCTCCCTAGGGACAGGGCGGTTCACACTGAAGCTTTCTTT	CASSLPRDRAVHTEAFF
TRBV7-2	-	TRBJ2-3	TRBD2	TGTGCCAGCAGCCCACCGGGACTAGCGGGAGGGATACGGGATACGCAGTATTTT	CASSPPGLAGGIRDTQYF
TRBV5-1	once	TRBJ2-5	-	TGCGCCAGCAGCTTCGGTAGCTCGCAAGAGACCCAGTACTTC	CASSFGSSQETQYF
TRBV9	-	TRBJ2-1	TRBD2	TGTGCCAGCAGCGTAGGTAGCGGGAGCTCCTACAATGAGCAGTTCTTC	CASSVGSGSSYNEQFF
TRBV5-1	-	TRBJ2-3	TRBD1	TGCGCCAGCAGCGCGCTCGGGACAGGCTGGACAGATACGCAGTATTTT	CASSALGTGWTDTQYF
TRBV14	-	TRBJ2-3	-	TGTGCCAGCAGCCAAAGGGACGTAAGCACAGATACGCAGTATTTT	CASSQRDVSTDTQYF
TRBV5-1	-	TRBJ2-3	TRBD2	TGCGCCAGCAGTTCGAGACTAGCGGGTAGCACAGATACGCAGTATTTT	CASSSRLAGSTDTQYF
TRBV29-1	-	TRBJ2-2	TRBD2	TGCAGCGTAGCTGGGACTAGCGTCACCGGGGAGCTGTTTTTT	CSVAGTSVTGELFF
TRBV9	-	TRBJ2-7	TRBD2	TGTGCCAGCAGCCCCCGGGCTAGCGGGGGAAAAGGCGAGCAGTACTTC	CASSPRASGGKGEQYF
TRBV29-1	-	TRBJ2-2	TRBD1	TGCAGCGTTTTCCTCCGGGACAGGGTAACCGGGGAGCTGTTTTTT	CSVFLRDRVTGELFF